This TCR beta chain was captured in a study of T cells in tumors after PD-1 blockade. Study overall: A subset received ongoing vismodegib 150 mg daily alongside anti-PD-1 therapy.

This table comes from immunoSEQ multiplex PCR, and its TCRdb copy is limited to in-frame clones, with some not included. The sample shows more than 50,000 clones, around 72% of them seen only once. The sequence came from a human donor with basal cell carcinoma. Here the sequenced sample was PBMCs, taken after anti-PD-1 treatment.

The CDR3 is CASSQRTSGSDTQYF. CDR3 nucleotides: TGTGCCAGCAGCCAACGGACTAGCGGGTCAGATACGCAGTATTTT. The chain is built from TRBV3-1 (or the pseudogene TRBV3-2) and TRBJ2-3; 11 nucleotides line up with TRBD2. The V gene end was trimmed by 2 bases and the J gene end by 4 bases; junction bases not matched to a gene: 2. Per germline, CDR1 LGHDT and CDR2 YNNKEL (reference sequence). CDR3 length: 15 residues.